These 2 T cell receptor beta chains share one sample of origin, sequenced in a study of spatial heterogeneity in lung cancer. TCRdb processed the 5' RACE reads anew with MiXCR; each CDR3 protein has one entry. The sample lists roughly 9,900 distinct CDR3 sequences, about 6% occurring once. Time point of the sample: sample taken at primary tumor resection. Study-wide results and limits: One measure, the expanded intratumoral alpha and beta TCR count, tracked tumor mutation counts.

These receptors have no identified antigens. The sequences come from lung tumor tissue, collected at surgery. These receptors were obtained from a female donor with early-stage non-small cell lung cancer.

Relative to its sample, this clonotype is medium-sized. The genes are TRBV29-1 and TRBJ2-2; D unclear. V gave up 6 bases and J gave up 1 base, with 9 bases separating them. Germline lookup yields CDR1 SQVTM and CDR2 ANQGSEA. CDR3 length: 13 residues. The CDR3 DNA is TGCAGCGTCGAGGTCCTGAACACCGGGGAGCTGTTTTTT. Translation: CSVEVLNTGELFF.

This clonotype appeared many times. This chain joins TRBV5-1 and TRBJ2-1; TRBD1 matches 7 bases. CDR3 length equals 14 residues. The V and J ends lost 5 bases and 3 bases, in that order; junction bases with no gene match: 5. The germline V gene encodes CDR1 SGHRS and CDR2 YFSETQ. The chain's CDR3 is CASRVAGGYNEQFF. The CDR3, as DNA: TGCGCCAGCAGAGTGGCAGGGGGCTACAATGAGCAGTTCTTC. Based on the CDR3 plus reference TRBV5-1 and TRBJ2-1, the full variable domain is KAGVTQTPRYLIKTRGQQVTLSCSPISGHRSVSWYQQTPGQGLQFLFEYFSETQRNKGNFPGRFSGRQFSNSRSEMNVSTLELGDSALYLCASRVAGGYNEQFFGPGTRLTVL.